The 19 T cell receptor beta chains below were found in one sample sequenced in a study of blood T cell repertoires in COVID-19. The protocol was immunoSEQ multiplex PCR, while the TCRdb copy is restricted to in-frame clones and leaves out a portion. The table has roughly 190,000 clones, approximately 84% seen once; the top ten hold under 3%. Material: peripheral blood. These receptor sequences come from a human donor with acute or convalescent COVID-19. The donor label of this sample is uncertain.

V gene TRBV18 combines with J gene TRBJ2-1; D perhaps matches TRBD1 (5 bases). This CDR3 comprises 16 residues. V was trimmed by 5 bases and J by 0 bases, leaving 14 bases between them. Looked up from germline, CDR1 is KGHSH and CDR2 is LQKENI. The CDR3 spells CASSFPRTGSYNEQFF. The CDR3 DNA follows: TGTGCCAGCTCATTCCCACGTACAGGCTCCTACAATGAGCAGTTCTTC.

J is TRBJ2-3 and V is TRBV13, with 7 bases lining up with TRBD2. From germline, CDR1 is PRHDT and CDR2 FYEKMQ (reference sequence). The CDR3 covers 21 residues. J gave up 3 bases and V 0 bases, and 21 bases lay outside the gene matches. CDR3 in amino acids: CASSLGDHRGMAGAGTDTQYF. The DNA for the CDR3 is TGTGCCAGCAGCTTAGGTGATCACAGAGGGATGGCGGGAGCGGGAACAGATACGCAGTATTTT.

The rearrangement uses TRBV3-1 (or the pseudogene TRBV3-2) and TRBJ1-2; D not certain. This CDR3 comprises 13 residues. CDR1 LGHDT and CDR2 YNNKEL come from the germline V gene (reference sequence). Trimming shortened V by 4 bases and J by 1 base, and 7 bases separated the two germline ends. CDR3 sequence reads: CASSPGINYGYTF. The CDR3, as DNA: TGTGCCAGCAGCCCGGGGATTAACTATGGCTACACCTTC.

This chain connects TRBV5-1 to TRBJ1-2; 10 bases are shared with TRBD1. The germline CDR1 and CDR2 sequences are SGHRS and YFSETQ. The CDR3 runs 16 residues. V dropped 2 bases and J dropped 6; count of bases not matched to a gene: 10. DNA of the CDR3: TGCGCCAGCAGCTTTTCACCAGGACAGGGGGATAATGGCTACACCTTC. As protein: CASSFSPGQGDNGYTF. Together with reference TRBV5-1 and TRBJ1-2, the CDR3 gives the full variable domain: KAGVTQTPRYLIKTRGQQVTLSCSPISGHRSVSWYQQTPGQGLQFLFEYFSETQRNKGNFPGRFSGRQFSNSRSEMNVSTLELGDSALYLCASSFSPGQGDNGYTFGSGTRLTVV.

The chain has TRBV4-1 and TRBJ2-2; 10 bases agree with TRBD1. Trimming cost V 5 bases and J 4 bases; bases outside gene matches: 19. The CDR3 covers 20 residues. Looked up from germline, CDR1 is MGHRA and CDR2 is YSYEKL. CDR3: CASSYPARTGGRLFTGELFF. The CDR3 bases are TGCGCCAGCAGCTACCCAGCCCGGACAGGGGGTCGGTTGTTCACCGGGGAGCTGTTTTTT.

The chain couples TRBV18 to TRBJ1-1; 9 nucleotides line up with TRBD1. The CDR3 is 15 amino acids. Germline-derived CDR1 and CDR2 are KGHSH and LQKENI. After removal of 6 bases from V and 5 bases from J, the junction contained 10 bases not matched to a gene. CDR3 loop: CASSIRTGEGTEAFF. CDR3 nucleotides: TGTGCCAGCTCGATTCGGACAGGGGAAGGGACTGAAGCTTTCTTT.

This clone has only a few counts. The chain recombines TRBV5-4 with TRBJ1-5, with 9 bases lining up with TRBD1. This CDR3 has 15 amino acids. The V gene's germline CDR1 is SGHNT and CDR2 YYREEE (reference sequence). The junction had 4 bases not matched to a gene; V was cut back by 4 bases and J by 2 bases. CDR3 sequence reads: CASSRTGEGNQPQHF. The DNA for the CDR3 is TGTGCCAGCAGCCGGACAGGGGAAGGCAATCAGCCCCAGCATTTT.

The chain links TRBV7-3 to TRBJ2-1; TRBD2 aligns across 11 bases. Germline CDR1 reads SGHTA; CDR2 reads FQGTGA. The CDR3 totals 17 residues. V was clipped by 0 bases and J by 5 bases; unmatched bases: 6. The CDR3 DNA reads TGTGCCAGCAGCTTAACTAGCGGGGGGGCCTCAGACAATGAGCAGTTCTTC. This translates into CASSLTSGGASDNEQFF.

The chain couples TRBV6-8 to TRBJ2-7, with TRBD2 identical over 7 bases. The CDR3 has 12 residues. The J segment lost 6 bases and the V segment lost 6 bases, leaving 5 bases of the junction unmatched. The V gene's germline CDR1 is MNHGY and CDR2 SAAAGT. In nucleotides, the CDR3 is TGTGCCAGCAGCCCGACTAGCCGCGAGCAGTACTTC. Translating it yields CASSPTSREQYF.

V and J are TRBV28 and TRBJ2-7; 9 bases are a match to TRBD1. Germline CDR1 reads MDHEN; CDR2 reads SYDVKM. The CDR3 length is 15 residues. The V and J ends lost 6 bases and 5 bases, in that order; junction bases with no gene match: 11. This CDR3 reads CASSLPGQGLNEQYF. In nucleotides, the CDR3 is TGTGCCAGCAGCCTTCCGGGACAGGGTCTCAACGAGCAGTACTTC.

The V call is TRBV18, the J call TRBJ2-5; D possibly corresponds to TRBD1 (6 bases). V was cut by 2 bases and J by 2 bases, with 12 bases left in between. The germline CDR1 and CDR2 sequences are KGHSH and LQKENI. The CDR3 spans 15 residues. CDR3 sequence (DNA): TGTGCCAGCTCACCAATGGCAGGGGTGCAAGAGACCCAGTACTTC. Translated, it gives CASSPMAGVQETQYF. Using reference TRBV18 and TRBJ2-5 for the parts outside the CDR3, the full variable domain is NAGVMQNPRHLVRRRGQEARLRCSPMKGHSHVYWYRQLPEEGLKFMVYLQKENIIDESGMPKERFSAEFPKEGPSILRIQQVVRGDSAAYFCASSPMAGVQETQYFGPGTRLLVL.

V gene TRBV5-1 combines with J gene TRBJ1-3; the match to TRBD1 covers 7 bases. The CDR3 is made up of 17 amino acids. Trimming took 4 bases from V and 0 from J; bases not matched to a gene: 10. From germline, CDR1 is SGHRS and CDR2 YFSETQ. CDR3 amino acids: CASSARQGTGSGNTIYF. The CDR3 nucleotides read TGCGCCAGCAGCGCGCGACAGGGAACCGGCTCTGGAAACACCATATATTTT.

This chain uses TRBV28 with TRBJ1-5; D gene ambiguous. Trimming stripped 6 bases from V and 0 bases from J, with 9 bases between. The CDR3 contains 14 residues. Germline-derived CDR1 and CDR2 are MDHEN and SYDVKM. The CDR3: CASRRAGSNQPQHF. CDR3 bases: TGTGCCAGCAGGAGGGCCGGTAGCAATCAGCCCCAGCATTTT.

This chain links TRBV9 with TRBJ2-2, with D unresolved. The germline CDR1 and CDR2 sequences are SGDLS and YYNGEE. The CDR3 spans 15 residues. V was trimmed by 0 bases and J by 2 bases, leaving 8 bases between them. The DNA of the CDR3 is TGTGCCAGCAGCGTAGGAGGATCTAACACCGGGGAGCTGTTTTTT. Translation: CASSVGGSNTGELFF.

This chain links TRBV6-5 with TRBJ2-1, with 9 bases identical to TRBD2. V lost 7 bases to trimming and J lost 5 bases; unmatched junction nucleotides: 9. CDR3 size: 15 residues. Per germline, CDR1 MNHEY and CDR2 SVGAGI. In nucleotides, the CDR3 is TGTGCCAGCAAAATGGGACTAGCTATCGACAATGAGCAGTTCTTC. Its translation: CASKMGLAIDNEQFF.

This clone was observed a handful of times. This sequence joins TRBV28 and TRBJ1-5; D is possibly TRBD1 (5 bases). Trimming removed 6 bases from V and 6 bases from J, with 15 bases in between. Per the germline V gene, CDR1 is MDHEN and CDR2 is SYDVKM. The CDR3 runs to 14 residues. This chain's CDR3 is CASSSGVMGQPQHF. In nucleotides, the CDR3 is TGTGCCAGCAGCTCGGGGGTAATGGGTCAGCCCCAGCATTTT. Based on the CDR3 plus reference TRBV28 and TRBJ1-5, the full variable domain is DVKVTQSSRYLVKRTGEKVFLECVQDMDHENMFWYRQDPGLGLRLIYFSYDVKMKEKGDIPEGYSVSREKKERFSLILESASTNQTSMYLCASSSGVMGQPQHFGDGTRLSIL.

CDR3 nucleotide sequence: TGCGCCAGCAGCCAAGATCGAGGAAGGGGACAGGCCCGCACAGATACGCAGTATTTT. Translated: CASSQDRGRGQARTDTQYF. This chain uses TRBV4-1 with TRBJ2-3; 8 bases agree with TRBD1. The CDR3 sequence is 19 residues long. V lost 0 bases to trimming and J lost 1 base; unmatched junction nucleotides: 12. Germline V gene sequence: CDR1 MGHRA, CDR2 YSYEKL.

This chain links TRBV28 with TRBJ1-6, with 10 bases that match TRBD1. The CDR3 loop spans 15 amino acids. Germline V gene lookup returns CDR1 MDHEN and CDR2 SYDVKM. J was trimmed by 13 bases and V by 6 bases; bases with no gene match: 12. The CDR3 region has the DNA TGTGCCAGCAGCCAGTACGGGACAGGGGCCAAGCCCCTCCACTTT. Translating it yields CASSQYGTGAKPLHF.

J is TRBJ2-1 and V is TRBV19, with a weak D call TRBD1 (5 bases). Trimming removed 1 base at V and 6 bases at J, with 13 bases between. Germline values: CDR1 LNHDA, CDR2 SQIVND (reference sequence). The CDR3 length is 15 residues. The CDR3, as DNA: TGTGCCAGTAGTATAGTCACAGGCATCGGCAATGAGCAGTTCTTC. This gives the protein CASSIVTGIGNEQFF.